The text below deals with one T cell receptor beta chain. This clonotype has more than one count but fewer than ten. Its antigen is currently not known. The input lacks base qualities; no much larger clone sits a single base away. Including cysteine and phenylalanine, the CDR3 has 16 amino acids. CDR3 DNA only is kept here, 48 bases in frame from base 1. The germline V end is reduced by 5 bases and the J end by 5 bases; junction bases left unmatched: 15. CDR1 and CDR2, per the germline V gene (reference sequence), are SEHNR and FQNEAQ. The sample belongs to a study of T-cell memory formation after mild COVID-19 (dated by TCRdb to the early 2020s). Background for the entire study: TCR sequence clusters from the two donors were found to be largely donor specific. Longitudinal TCRalpha and TCRbeta repertoire sequencing tracked T-cell clones expanding and contracting after mild COVID-19 in a couple of donors. The cohort was made up of two young adult volunteers, one female and one male, who were previously healthy. Findings and caveats that apply to the study as a whole: Only two mild cases were covered in the study, and larger cohorts including severe cases with pre-infection samples were considered necessary. Whether the second-wave clones peaking on day 37 were SARS-CoV-2 specific was not confirmed. Balanced CD4/CD8 phenotypes were observed for clones contracting from day 15 to 85, whereas a bias towards CD4+ was observed for a second wave of clones expanding from day 15 to 37. Contracting CD4+ clones were located mainly in the CM and EM memory subsets, whereas CD8+ clones were found to be enriched in EMRA. The detection of some responding clones in pre-infection memory suggests that pre-existing cross-reactive memory T cells joined the SARS-CoV-2 response.

Ficoll-Paque density gradient centrifugation was used to isolate PBMCs. Sequencing instrument: Illumina NovaSeq 6000. TCRalpha and TCRbeta cDNA libraries were built by 5'RACE with constant-segment primers, adding sample barcodes and unique molecular identifiers. RNA was extracted from every sample with Trizol reagent. Libraries were amplified in two PCR steps, with a second sample barcode and Illumina TruSeq adapters added in the second step. Sequencing of the libraries was done on an Illumina NovaSeq, producing 2 x 150 bp paired-end reads. In the original analysis: Demultiplexing of reads and collapsing into UMI-guided consensus sequences were performed with migec v1.2.7. With mixcr v2.1.11, UMI consensuses were aligned to TRA and TRB V and J templates and assembled into clonotypes. A clonotype was counted as expanded or contracted only if both edgeR and NoisET called the change significant, with noise models trained on biological replicates. edgeR calls used a false discovery rate-adjusted p below 0.01 and a log2 fold-change threshold of 1. As an exploratory analysis of dynamics, PCA with hierarchical clustering was applied to max-normalized trajectories of the 1000 most abundant clonotypes. The CD4 or CD8 phenotype of responding clones was assigned using the separately sequenced CD4+ and CD8+ repertoires. The raw public reads went through TCRdb reprocessing: fastp at Q25, MiXCR clone calling, in-frame beta chains kept. CDR3 protein sequences are deduplicated, and each keeps its most common genes and DNA. TCRdb's processing, not the study's, gives the V and J calls here. A total of about 310,000 distinct CDR3 sequences appear in this sample, 15% of them only once. The top ten clonotypes cover roughly 23% of the sample.

Sequenced: PBMCs or a T cell subset sorted from them (not recorded which). This receptor chain uses TRBV7-9 and TRBJ2-7, with 7 junctional bases fitting TRBD1. The receptor comes from a man aged 18 to 30 who had mild COVID-19 (a few samples of this study predate the infection). The sample titles of this study are shuffled in the database, so cell type and time point are left out; the donor was told from shared clones. The DNA sequence follows: TGTGCCAGCAGCCCCAGAGAGGGGGCAGTTCTCCACGAGCAGTACTTC. The encoded protein is CASSPREGAVLHEQYF.